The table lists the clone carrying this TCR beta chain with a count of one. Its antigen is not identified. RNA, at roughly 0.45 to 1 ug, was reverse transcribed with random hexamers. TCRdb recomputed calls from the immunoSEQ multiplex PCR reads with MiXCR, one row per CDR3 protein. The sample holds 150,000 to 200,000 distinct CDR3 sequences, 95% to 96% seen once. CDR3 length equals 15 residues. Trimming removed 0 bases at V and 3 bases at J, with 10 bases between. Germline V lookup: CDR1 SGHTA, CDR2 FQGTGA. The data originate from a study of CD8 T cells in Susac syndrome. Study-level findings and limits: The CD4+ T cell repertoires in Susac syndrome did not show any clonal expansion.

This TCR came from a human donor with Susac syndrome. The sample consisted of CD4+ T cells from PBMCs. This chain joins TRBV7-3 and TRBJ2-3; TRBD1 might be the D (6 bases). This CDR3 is CASSLTYRVTDTQYF. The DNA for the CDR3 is TGTGCCAGCAGCTTAACGTACAGGGTAACAGATACGCAGTATTTT.